Presented here are 22 T cell receptor beta chains from one specimen sequenced in a study of T cells in Graves' hyperthyroidism and ophthalmopathy. The investigators amplified TCR beta CDR3 regions from RNA transcripts. HTBI primers drove first-round RT-PCR of the TCR CDR3. MiXCR was run by TCRdb on the multiplex PCR reads, yielding one entry per CDR3 protein. Of just under 750,000 distinct CDR3 sequences in the sample, approximately 40% were seen once. Sequencing used blood. The receptors shown here come from a woman aged 35 to 49 with Graves' hyperthyroidism.

This rearrangement joins TRBV5-1 to TRBJ2-5, with 7 bases aligning to TRBD2. V was pared by 4 bases and J by 1 base, with 10 bases of the junction left unmatched. CDR1 and CDR2 (germline): SGHRS, YFSETQ. The CDR3 spans 16 residues. CDR3 DNA: TGCGCCAGCAGCCAAGGAGCGGGGCCGCTCCAAGAGACCCAGTACTTC. Translation gives CASSQGAGPLQETQYF.

Many counts were recorded for this clonotype. This chain connects TRBV2 to TRBJ2-2; TRBD1 might be the D (5 bases). Trimming pared 8 bases from V and 4 bases from J, leaving 14 bases between. Germline CDR1 is SNHLY and CDR2 is FYNNEI. This CDR3 is built from 14 residues. The CDR3 coding sequence is TGTGCCAGCTCAGGCAGGACATTCACCGGGGAGCTGTTTTTT. It encodes CASSGRTFTGELFF.

In its sample, this clonotype was seen many times. The V gene is TRBV5-1, the J gene TRBJ2-7; 8 nucleotides match TRBD1. This CDR3 has 13 amino acids. V was pared by 9 bases and J by 3 bases, with 8 bases of the junction left unmatched. Looked up from germline, CDR1 is SGHRS and CDR2 is YFSETQ. This CDR3 is CATRTGSGYEQYF. CDR3 bases: TGCGCCACCCGGACAGGGAGCGGCTACGAGCAGTACTTC.

The chain combines TRBV20-1 with TRBJ1-4, with TRBD1 identical over 7 bases. This CDR3 spans 13 amino acids. Germline trimming cut 5 bases from V and 8 bases from J; bases unmatched to any gene: 8. CDR1 and CDR2 (germline): DFQATT, SNEGSKA (reference sequence). CDR3 in amino acids: CSACHRGSEKLFF. The CDR3 nucleotides are TGCAGTGCTTGCCACAGGGGTTCCGAAAAACTGTTTTTT.

The V and J genes are TRBV18 and TRBJ1-1; 7 nucleotides align to TRBD1. The CDR3 runs to 15 residues. Germline V gene lookup returns CDR1 KGHSH and CDR2 LQKENI. Trimming removed 3 bases from V and 11 bases from J; junction bases left unmatched: 15. DNA for the CDR3: TGTGCCAGCTCACCGGAAGAGACAGGGCTCAACGGGGCTTTCTTT. Translating it yields CASSPEETGLNGAFF.

This clonotype came up a few times. The V call is TRBV20-1, the J call TRBJ1-1, with a tentative D call TRBD1 (5 bases). V lost 0 bases, J lost 4 bases, and 15 bases lay in between. CDR3 length equals 15 residues. CDR1 and CDR2 (germline): DFQATT, SNEGSKA (reference sequence). The chain's CDR3 is CSAREPSGGATEAFF. The CDR3 nucleotides read TGCAGTGCTAGAGAGCCGTCTGGGGGAGCCACTGAAGCTTTCTTT.

The chain joins TRBV30 to TRBJ1-1; no reliable D call. CDR1 and CDR2 from the germline V gene are GTSNPN and SVGIG (reference sequence). With 1 base removed from V and 0 bases from J, the gap between germline ends came to 6 bases. This CDR3 comprises 13 residues. The CDR3 region is CAWSARLNTEAFF. CDR3 sequence (DNA): TGTGCCTGGAGTGCACGACTGAACACTGAAGCTTTCTTT.

This clonotype was seen just once. Here the CDR3 reads CASSLRTGVEYGYTF. The CDR3 DNA reads as TGTGCCAGCAGCTTAAGGACAGGAGTAGAGTATGGCTACACCTTC. The chain recombines TRBV7-9 with TRBJ1-2, with 7 bases identical to TRBD1. Germline loops: CDR1 SEHNR, CDR2 FQNEAQ (reference sequence). J was trimmed by 5 bases and V by 2 bases; bases with no gene match: 8. This CDR3 has 15 amino acids.

This clonotype was seen at least ten times. The rearrangement links TRBV11-2 to TRBJ2-5; perhaps TRBD2 as D (6 bases). Germline CDR1 and CDR2: SGHAT and FQNNGV. The CDR3 extends over 13 amino acids. With 6 bases removed from V and 5 bases from J, the gap between germline ends came to 13 bases. The CDR3 here is CASSSIRGETQYF. The CDR3 DNA reads as TGTGCCAGCAGTTCAATCCGGGGGGAGACCCAGTACTTC.

The chain employs TRBV20-1 and TRBJ2-1, with D unresolved. The germline V and J ends were trimmed by 1 base and 7 bases, with 8 bases remaining between them. The germline V gene encodes CDR1 DFQATT and CDR2 SNEGSKA (reference sequence). The CDR3 has 12 residues. This CDR3 reads CSARALPNEQFF. The CDR3 nucleotides are TGCAGTGCTAGAGCACTGCCTAATGAGCAGTTCTTC.

The V gene is TRBV10-3, the J gene TRBJ2-7; perhaps TRBD2 as D (6 bases). The better agreement between TRBJ2-1 and the DNA end casts doubt on the J call. Germline values: CDR1 ENHRY, CDR2 SYGVKD. The CDR3 contains 15 residues. The CDR3 loop reads CAAADGTLTPSEQFF. As DNA, the CDR3 is TGTGCCGCCGCTGACGGGACTCTTACCCCCTCTGAGCAGTTCTTC.

V gene TRBV7-2 combines with J gene TRBJ2-7; 8 bases match TRBD2. The CDR3 extends over 14 amino acids. CDR1 SGHTA and CDR2 FQGNSA come from the germline V gene. Trimming at V came to 6 bases and at J to 2 bases, leaving 6 bases not matched to a gene. CDR3 nucleotides: TGTGCCAGCAGTTTACCGGGGGGGGCCTACGAGCAGTACTTC. It specifies CASSLPGGAYEQYF.

In regard to this clonotype: A read error may produce the germline difference seen at one junction end. V and J are TRBV12-3 or TRBV12-4 and TRBJ1-4; 9 bases match TRBD1. CDR3 length equals 15 residues. In nucleotides, the CDR3 is TGTGCCAGCAGTCCCGGACAGGGGATGGCGAAAAAACTGGTTTTT. Its translation is CASSPGQGMAKKLVF.

As to this clonotype: A read error may account for a junction end that differs from germline. The V call is TRBV10-3, the J call TRBJ2-6, with 8 positions matching TRBD2. Germline CDR1 ENHRY, CDR2 SYGVKD. This CDR3 contains 15 residues. The CDR3 region is CAIKFGTSGGNVLTF. In nucleotides, the CDR3 is TGTGCCATCAAGTTTGGGACTAGTGGGGGCAACGTCCTGACTTTC.

To note about this clonotype: It may be a read error: a sequence one base away is much more abundant. The V and J genes are TRBV12-3 or TRBV12-4 and TRBJ2-5; perhaps D is TRBD1 or TRBD2 (5 bases each). The CDR3 totals 16 residues. CDR3 bases: TGTGTCAGCAGTTTATTTGCAGGGAGCTACCAAGAGACCCAGTACTTC. This sequence encodes CVSSLFAGSYQETQYF.

This chain connects TRBV4-1 to TRBJ2-2; D gene unclear. Trimming removed 1 base at V and 0 bases at J, with 15 bases between. Germline lookup yields CDR1 MGHRA and CDR2 YSYEKL. The CDR3 spans 18 residues. The CDR3 reads CASSQGRVYTSNTGELFF. DNA of the CDR3: TGCGCCAGCAGCCAAGGCCGGGTCTATACTTCGAACACCGGGGAGCTGTTTTTT.

The chain couples TRBV29-1 to TRBJ1-5, with TRBD1 as a possible D gene (5 bases). V lost 1 base and J 14 bases, leaving 12 bases between the germline ends. Looked up from germline, CDR1 is SQVTM and CDR2 is ANQGSEA. The CDR3 sequence is 11 residues long. The CDR3 coding sequence is TGCAGCGTTGAAGTGACAGACTACGAGCATTTT. This encodes CSVEVTDYEHF.

This clonotype occurred many times. The rearrangement uses TRBV20-1 and TRBJ1-2; D is unclear. The germline V gene has CDR1 DFQATT and CDR2 SNEGSKA (reference sequence). The germline V and J ends were trimmed by 1 base and 11 bases, with 8 bases remaining between them. CDR3 length equals 10 residues. As DNA, the CDR3 is TGCAGTGCTAGAGCTTCCTGGTACACCTTC. Its protein is CSARASWYTF.

This clonotype was seen many times. The chain couples TRBV15 to TRBJ1-1, with D maybe TRBD1 (5 bases). The CDR3 is made up of 15 amino acids. Germline CDR1 and CDR2: LNHNV and YYDKDF (reference sequence). The ends were cut back, 6 bases at V and 5 bases at J, with 19 bases in the middle. The CDR3 loop is CATSRYAGGGTEAFF. The DNA for the CDR3 is TGTGCCACCAGTCGTTATGCGGGGGGTGGGACTGAAGCTTTCTTT.

The V gene is TRBV5-4, the J gene TRBJ1-1; maybe TRBD1 (6 bases). The CDR3 consists of 14 residues. Germline loops: CDR1 SGHNT, CDR2 YYREEE (reference sequence). V gave up 2 bases and J gave up 4 bases, with 12 bases separating them. The CDR3 DNA sequence: TGTGCCAGCAGCTTCGAGGGGGAGGGCACTGAAGCTTTCTTT. It is translated as CASSFEGEGTEAFF.

As for this clonotype: This sequence may be a read error, since a much larger clone differs from it by one base. This chain joins TRBV7-2 and TRBJ2-5; 7 bases are shared with TRBD1. The CDR3 has 16 amino acids. Looked up from germline, CDR1 is SGHTA and CDR2 is FQGNSA. The V segment lost 10 bases and the J segment 5 bases; nucleotides outside the gene matches: 19. CDR3 nucleotides: TGTGCCATCAGTGAGTCCCGACAGGGTCGGTTGGAGACCCAGTACTTC. Residues: CAISESRQGRLETQYF. Filled out from reference TRBV7-2 and TRBJ2-5, the complete variable domain reads GAGVSQSPSNKVTEKGKDVELRCDPISGHTALYWYRQSLGQGLEFLIYFQGNSAPDKSGLPSDRFSAERTGGSVSTLTIQRTQQEDSAVYLCAISESRQGRLETQYFGPGTRLLVL.

This clonotype was seen many times. The J gene is TRBJ1-6, the V gene TRBV29-1, with a weak D call TRBD1 (5 bases). The germline CDR1 and CDR2 sequences are SQVTM and ANQGSEA. This CDR3 has 13 residues. The ends were cut back, 6 bases at V and 7 bases at J, with 13 bases in the middle. CDR3 nucleotides: TGCAGCGTGGCCGGGGGACCGAATTCACCCCTCCACTTT. Translation gives CSVAGGPNSPLHF. Complete variable domain (other parts from reference TRBV29-1 and TRBJ1-6): SAVISQKPSRDICQRGTSLTIQCQVDSQVTMMFWYRQQPGQSLTLIATANQGSEATYESGFVIDKFPISRPNLTFSTLTVSNMSPEDSSIYLCSVAGGPNSPLHFGNGTRLTVT.